This record covers a single TCR beta chain. The antigen remains unidentified. The study enrolled healthy HIV-negative adults without recent acute infections or vaccinations as donors. The source of the sample is a study of shared clonotypes between healthy human individuals. Measured with immunoSEQ multiplex PCR; TCRdb has only the in-frame clones, and not every one. Seen here are 1,100,000 or so clones, more than 75% observed once, and the top ten hold more than 0.45%. Study results and limitations: Larger estimated richness was generally recorded for naive subsets relative to memory subsets. Non-shared clonotypes were found to have lower generation probabilities than the clonotypes that were shared by all four of the sorted-subset donors. Clonotype sharing levels among donors were expected to vary with sequencing depth.

Germline CDR1 SGHTA, CDR2 FQGNSA. V was clipped by 5 bases and J by 9 bases; unmatched bases: 12. The CDR3 sequence is 14 residues long. The sequence came from a young man in good health. Some clones in this sample may be carry-over from other donors' samples. This chain joins TRBV7-2 and TRBJ2-7; 8 bases align to TRBD1. Sequencing was done on a sample of memory CD4+ T cells from PBMCs. This sample's subset: CD45RA-negative fraction. The CDR3 coding sequence is TGTGCCAGCAGCGAGGGGACAGGCCCTTATCGGCAGTACTTC. This codes for CASSEGTGPYRQYF.